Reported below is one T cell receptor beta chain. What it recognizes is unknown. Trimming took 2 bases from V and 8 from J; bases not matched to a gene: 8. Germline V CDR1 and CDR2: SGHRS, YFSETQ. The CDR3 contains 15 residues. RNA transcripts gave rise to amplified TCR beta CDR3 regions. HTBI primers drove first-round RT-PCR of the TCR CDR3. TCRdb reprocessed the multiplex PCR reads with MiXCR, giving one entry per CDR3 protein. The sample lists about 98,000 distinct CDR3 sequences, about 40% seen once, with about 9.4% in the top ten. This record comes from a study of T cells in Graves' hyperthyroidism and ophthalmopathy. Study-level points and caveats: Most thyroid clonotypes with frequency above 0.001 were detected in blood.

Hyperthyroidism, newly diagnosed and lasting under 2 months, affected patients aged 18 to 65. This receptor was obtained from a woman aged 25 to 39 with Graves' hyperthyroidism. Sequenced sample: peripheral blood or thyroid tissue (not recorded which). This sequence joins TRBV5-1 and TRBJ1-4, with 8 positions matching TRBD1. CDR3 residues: CASSFGQGINEKLFF. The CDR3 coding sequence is TGCGCCAGCAGCTTCGGACAGGGCATAAACGAAAAACTGTTTTTT.